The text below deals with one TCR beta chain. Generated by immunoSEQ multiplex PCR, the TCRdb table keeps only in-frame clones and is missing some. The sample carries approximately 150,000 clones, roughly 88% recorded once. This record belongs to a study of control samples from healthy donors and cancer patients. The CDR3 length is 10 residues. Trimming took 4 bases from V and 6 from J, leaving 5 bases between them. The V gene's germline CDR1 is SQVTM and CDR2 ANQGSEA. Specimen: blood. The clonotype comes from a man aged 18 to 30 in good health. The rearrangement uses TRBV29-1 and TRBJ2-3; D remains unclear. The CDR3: CSVVPDTQYF. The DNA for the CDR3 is TGCAGCGTTGTCCCGGATACGCAGTATTTT.